These 19 T cell receptor beta chains share one sample of origin, sequenced in a study of OX40 agonist ivuxolimab in advanced cancers. Libraries were built with the immunoSEQ multiplex PCR assay. In TCRdb, the immuneACCESS table is reduced to in-frame sequences with V and J assigned. These tables do not hold every clone; where another copy was compared, an unresolved V gene accounts for under half, and the others remain unexplained. For this sample there are roughly 60,000 clones; around 84% appear just once. The biggest ten clones account for roughly 4.8% of the sample. Sequencing was performed on CD4+ or CD8+ T cells sorted from blood, taken in a trial of the OX40 agonist ivuxolimab. All receptors derive from an adult with an advanced solid tumor such as melanoma, head and neck, liver or kidney cancer.

The rearrangement links TRBV7-6 to TRBJ2-3; the D is unclear. V lost 5 bases to trimming and J lost 0 bases, with 3 bases between them. The CDR3 consists of 12 residues. Germline V gives CDR1 SGHVS, CDR2 FNYEAQ. The CDR3 DNA follows: TGTGCCAGCAGCGAAAGCACAGATACGCAGTATTTT. As protein: CASSESTDTQYF. Based on the CDR3 plus reference TRBV7-6 and TRBJ2-3, the full variable domain is GAGVSQSPRYKVTKRGQDVALRCDPISGHVSLYWYRQALGQGPEFLTYFNYEAQQDKSGLPNDRFSAERPEGSISTLTIQRTEQRDSAMYRCASSESTDTQYFGPGTRLTVL.

The rearrangement uses TRBV29-1 and TRBJ2-7; D uncertain. Germline V gene sequence: CDR1 SQVTM, CDR2 ANQGSEA. The V end was cut by 6 bases, the J end by 6 bases, with 21 bases between. CDR3 length: 14 residues. In nucleotides, the CDR3 is TGCAGCGTGTTGGTGATAGTCTTTTGTTGCGAGCAGTACTTC. Protein product: CSVLVIVFCCEQYF.

This rearrangement joins TRBV7-6 to TRBJ2-5; TRBD1 might be the D (5 bases). V was shortened by 0 bases and J by 5 bases, with 16 bases between the two germline ends. Germline assignment: CDR1 SGHVS and CDR2 FNYEAQ. The CDR3 has 16 residues. CDR3 sequence reads: CASSLARKGLGETQYF. Here the CDR3 DNA reads TGTGCCAGCAGCTTAGCGCGGAAGGGGCTTGGGGAGACCCAGTACTTC.

The chain is built from TRBV5-6 and TRBJ1-1; tentative D call: TRBD1 (5 bases). This CDR3 is 14 amino acids long. Germline loops: CDR1 SGHDT, CDR2 YYEEEE. V was shortened by 6 bases and J by 5 bases, with 17 bases between the two germline ends. The CDR3 spells CASNPLGEVTEAFF. The DNA of the CDR3 is TGTGCCAGCAACCCGTTGGGGGAGGTGACTGAAGCTTTCTTT.

This clone has a single count. V and J are TRBV19 and TRBJ2-3; no reliable D call. The V end lost 5 bases, the J end lost 0 bases, and 21 bases lay between the germline ends. The CDR3 extends over 18 amino acids. The V gene's germline CDR1 is LNHDA and CDR2 SQIVND (reference sequence). CDR3 region: CASSPWTSAIASTDTQYF. The CDR3 DNA sequence: TGTGCCAGTAGTCCGTGGACCTCGGCTATAGCTAGCACAGATACGCAGTATTTT.

This rearrangement joins TRBV4-1 to TRBJ2-2; D gene unclear. In germline, CDR1 is MGHRA, CDR2 YSYEKL. The ends were cut back, 0 bases at V and 2 bases at J, with 10 bases in the middle. The CDR3 is made up of 16 amino acids. In DNA form, the CDR3 reads TGCGCCAGCAGCCAAGAGGGGATTCCCAACACCGGGGAGCTGTTTTTT. It yields the protein CASSQEGIPNTGELFF.

This CDR3 is CASSLGGSGYEQYF. CDR3 DNA: TGTGCCAGCAGTTTAGGCGGGTCAGGCTACGAGCAGTACTTC. The chain links TRBV28 to TRBJ2-7; tentative D call: TRBD2 (5 bases). V lost 2 bases to trimming and J lost 3 bases, with 11 bases between them. The germline gives CDR1 MDHEN, CDR2 SYDVKM. The CDR3 contains 14 residues.

Worth noting for this clone: A junction boundary mismatches the germline segment, possibly from a read error. The V and J genes are TRBV7-2 and TRBJ1-5; TRBD1 is a possible D gene (5 bases). The germline CDR1 and CDR2 sequences are SGHTA and FQGNSA. The CDR3 runs 14 residues. The CDR3 sequence: CASNLRGREQPQHF. The CDR3 DNA follows: TGTGCCAGCAACTTAAGGGGCAGGGAGCAGCCCCAGCATTTT. The complete variable domain, with remaining parts taken from reference TRBV7-2 and TRBJ1-5, reads GAGVSQSPSNKVTEKGKDVELRCDPISGHTALYWYRQSLGQGLEFLIYFQGNSAPDKSGLPSDRFSAERTGGSVSTLTIQRTQQEDSAVYLCASNLRGREQPQHFGDGTRLSIL.

This clone was counted a few times. The V and J genes are TRBV19 and TRBJ1-5; D perhaps matches TRBD1 (6 bases). Trimming removed 7 bases at V and 3 bases at J, with 10 bases between. This CDR3 has 13 residues. Germline CDR1 reads LNHDA; CDR2 reads SQIVND (reference sequence). The CDR3 here is CASNRVINQPQHF. The CDR3 coding sequence is TGTGCCAGTAACAGGGTGATCAATCAGCCCCAGCATTTT.

V usage is TRBV7-2 and J usage is TRBJ2-1, with TRBD2 matching 11 bases. CDR1 SGHTA and CDR2 FQGNSA come from the germline V gene. V shed 5 bases, J shed 9 bases, and the junction held 9 bases outside the gene matches. The CDR3 runs 15 residues. The DNA for the CDR3 is TGTGCCAGCAGCCCCGGGACTAGCGGAGGAAGTGAGCAGTTCTTC. Translation gives CASSPGTSGGSEQFF. The complete variable domain, with remaining parts taken from reference TRBV7-2 and TRBJ2-1, reads GAGVSQSPSNKVTEKGKDVELRCDPISGHTALYWYRQSLGQGLEFLIYFQGNSAPDKSGLPSDRFSAERTGGSVSTLTIQRTQQEDSAVYLCASSPGTSGGSEQFFGPGTRLTVL.

This clone was counted between two and nine times. The chain is built from TRBV19 and TRBJ1-1; 7 bases are shared with TRBD1. The junction had 7 bases not matched to a gene; V was cut back by 8 bases and J by 4 bases. CDR3 length: 13 residues. The germline CDR1 and CDR2 sequences are LNHDA and SQIVND (reference sequence). CDR3 protein: CASLQQGFTEAFF. DNA for the CDR3: TGTGCCAGTCTTCAACAGGGGTTCACTGAAGCTTTCTTT.

The V gene is TRBV28, the J gene TRBJ1-6, with a tentative D call TRBD1 (5 bases). V was clipped by 7 bases and J by 7 bases, with 11 bases between them. The CDR3 has 13 residues. Germline V gives CDR1 MDHEN, CDR2 SYDVKM. This chain's CDR3 is CASKRDPNSPLHF. The CDR3 DNA sequence: TGTGCCAGCAAACGGGACCCAAATTCACCCCTCCACTTT.

The chain links TRBV5-1 to TRBJ2-3; tentatively, D is TRBD1 or TRBD2 (5 bases each). Trimming left V 4 bases short and J 3 bases short, with 21 bases between. CDR1 SGHRS and CDR2 YFSETQ come from the germline V gene. The CDR3 contains 17 residues. The CDR3 DNA follows: TGCGCCAGCAGCCCAGGTCCGCCTGGGGGAGTGACAGATACGCAGTATTTT. It encodes CASSPGPPGGVTDTQYF.

This clone was seen more than once but under ten times. The chain carries TRBV6-1 and TRBJ2-5, with 8 bases aligning to TRBD2. Per the germline V gene, CDR1 is MNHNS and CDR2 is SASEGT. CDR3 size: 13 residues. The V gene end was trimmed by 10 bases and the J gene end by 5 bases; junction bases not matched to a gene: 9. The CDR3 reads CATCRERGETQYF. CDR3 DNA sequence: TGTGCCACCTGTCGGGAGCGGGGGGAGACCCAGTACTTC.

The chain recombines TRBV7-2 with TRBJ2-4, with TRBD1 as a possible D gene (6 bases). Trimming stripped 1 base from V and 5 bases from J, with 9 bases between. CDR3 length: 14 amino acids. Germline CDR1 is SGHTA and CDR2 is FQGNSA. CDR3 sequence reads: CASSLVAGENIQYF. CDR3 coding DNA: TGTGCCAGCAGCTTAGTCGCAGGGGAAAACATTCAGTACTTC.

The gene calls are TRBV5-1 and TRBJ2-5; the match to TRBD1 covers 7 bases. The J call may be incorrect, as the DNA end agrees better with TRBJ2-7. Germline-derived CDR1 and CDR2 are SGHRS and YFSETQ. CDR3 length: 18 amino acids. Here the CDR3 DNA reads TGCGCCAGCAGAACGCTAAATAACTGGGGGACAGCCACGTACGAGCAGTACTTC. This gives the protein CASRTLNNWGTATYEQYF.

V usage is TRBV6-1 and J usage is TRBJ2-1; 9 nucleotides agree with TRBD1. CDR1 and CDR2 from the germline V gene are MNHNS and SASEGT. With V trimmed by 2 bases and J by 3 bases, 5 bases remained unmatched. This CDR3 has 16 residues. The CDR3 region has the DNA TGTGCCAGCAGTGAATGGGGGGGACAGGGCTACAATGAGCAGTTCTTC. This sequence encodes CASSEWGGQGYNEQFF.

The chain has TRBV5-6 and TRBJ2-1, with D possibly TRBD1 on 6 matching bases. V gave up 4 bases and J gave up 0 bases, with 14 bases separating them. The CDR3 sequence is 16 residues long. Germline V gene data show CDR1 as SGHDT and CDR2 as YYEEEE. CDR3 nucleotides: TGTGCCAGCAGCGAAACAGGGCTAAACTCCTACAATGAGCAGTTCTTC. This encodes CASSETGLNSYNEQFF.

The rearrangement joins TRBV5-1 to TRBJ2-5, with D uncertain. The closer fit of TRBJ2-7 to the DNA end suggests the J call may be wrong. CDR3 length: 13 residues. Per the germline V gene, CDR1 is SGHRS and CDR2 is YFSETQ. CDR3 protein: CASSRAEPYEQYF. As DNA, the CDR3 is TGCGCCAGCAGCCGGGCCGAGCCCTACGAGCAGTACTTC.